Following are 12 T cell receptor beta chains from one sample sequenced in a study of CD8+ T cells in alopecia areata. Sequencing relied on a cDNA template that was reverse transcribed from extracted RNA. TCRdb's copy holds only in-frame clones and misses some; the assay was immunoSEQ multiplex PCR. The data show around 160,000 clones, with around 50% seen just once and more than 6.5% held by the top ten. Sequences were obtained from CD4+ T cells sorted from blood. Every receptor here comes from a human donor with alopecia areata.

The CDR3 is CASSLSLQVNTEAFF. CDR3 DNA sequence: TGCGCCAGCAGCTTGAGCCTACAGGTAAACACTGAAGCTTTCTTT. The gene calls are TRBV5-1 and TRBJ1-1; TRBD1 is a possible D gene (5 bases). CDR1 is SGHRS, CDR2 YFSETQ, per germline. The CDR3 is 15 residues long. V was trimmed by 1 base and J by 2 bases, leaving 12 bases between them.

The V and J genes are TRBV11-2 and TRBJ2-5; no reliable D call. Trimming pared 5 bases from V and 9 bases from J, leaving 10 bases between. Germline CDR1 and CDR2: SGHAT and FQNNGV. The CDR3 runs 11 residues. The CDR3 loop reads CASSQRTAQYF. The CDR3 DNA sequence: TGTGCCAGCAGCCAGCGTACGGCCCAGTACTTC.

A few counts support this clone. The chain is built from TRBV6-1 and TRBJ2-3; TRBD1 matches at 8 bases. J gave up 4 bases and V 10 bases, and 10 bases lay outside the gene matches. The CDR3 consists of 14 residues. CDR1 MNHNS and CDR2 SASEGT come from the germline V gene. CDR3 in DNA: TGTGCCACCTTGGGACAACAGGGGGCAGATACGCAGTATTTT. Encoded protein: CATLGQQGADTQYF.

A few counts support this clone. The chain couples TRBV6-5 to TRBJ2-1, with 12 bases aligning to TRBD2. Germline values: CDR1 MNHEY, CDR2 SVGAGI. V trimming: 0 bases; J trimming: 15 bases; junction bases outside the gene matches: 3. The CDR3 extends over 13 amino acids. CDR3 nucleotide sequence: TGTGCCAGCAGTTACTCAACTAGCGGGAGGTGGTTCTTC. Amino acids: CASSYSTSGRWFF.

This chain connects TRBV30 to TRBJ2-5; weak D call: TRBD1 (6 bases). CDR3 size: 15 residues. The germline V gene has CDR1 GTSNPN and CDR2 SVGIG (reference sequence). V was trimmed by 0 bases and J by 7 bases, leaving 18 bases between them. CDR3 DNA: TGTGCCTGGAGTGTACGCGGCAGGGGTGTAGTGACCCAGTACTTC. Encoded protein: CAWSVRGRGVVTQYF. Using reference TRBV30 and TRBJ2-5 for the parts outside the CDR3, the full variable domain is SQTIHQWPATLVQPVGSPLSLECTVEGTSNPNLYWYRQAAGRGLQLLFYSVGIGQISSEVPQNLSASRPQDRQFILSSKKLLLSDSGFYLCAWSVRGRGVVTQYFGPGTRLLVL.

This clone was counted a few times. This chain links TRBV6-5 with TRBJ2-1, with a tentative D call TRBD2 (6 bases). Trimming stripped 2 bases from V and 5 bases from J, with 16 bases between. The germline V gene encodes CDR1 MNHEY and CDR2 SVGAGI. The CDR3 is 16 residues long. The CDR3 DNA sequence: TGTGCCAGCAGTTACGGTTCGGCTAGCGAGAACAATGAGCAGTTCTTC. It yields the protein CASSYGSASENNEQFF.

This clone was seen only a few times. The chain uses TRBV29-1 and TRBJ1-5, with TRBD1 as a possible D gene (6 bases). From germline, CDR1 is SQVTM and CDR2 ANQGSEA. V lost 7 bases and J 5 bases, leaving 21 bases between the germline ends. The CDR3 runs to 15 residues. For the CDR3, the DNA is TGCAGCGCCCTTACCGCCAGGGGACTTGATCAGCCCCAGCATTTT. This codes for CSALTARGLDQPQHF.

The rearrangement joins TRBV7-9 to TRBJ2-7; a possible D gene is TRBD1 (6 bases). Trimming stripped 1 base from V and 4 bases from J, with 11 bases between. Germline V gene lookup returns CDR1 SEHNR and CDR2 FQNEAQ (reference sequence). The CDR3 runs to 14 residues. The DNA of the CDR3 is TGTGCCAGCAGCTTAGACAACAGGGCATACGAGCAGTACTTC. It specifies CASSLDNRAYEQYF.

The genes are TRBV11-3 and TRBJ1-1; D remains unclear. CDR1 is SGHNT and CDR2 is YENEEA in the germline V gene. The ends were cut back, 5 bases at V and 3 bases at J, with 10 bases in the middle. The CDR3 runs 13 residues. CDR3 in DNA: TGTGCCAGCAGCAAAAATATGCACACTGAAGCTTTCTTT. Residues: CASSKNMHTEAFF.

This clone was counted only a few times. One end of the junction fails to match germline, which may point to a read error. The chain has TRBV7-7 and TRBJ2-1; the D is unclear. The CDR3 length is 13 residues. Germline lookup yields CDR1 SSHAT and CDR2 FNYEAQ (reference sequence). CDR3 in amino acids: CASSSGLYNEQFF. In DNA form, the CDR3 reads TGTGCTAGCAGCTCAGGCTTATACAATGAGCAGTTCTTC.

The chain uses TRBV5-1 and TRBJ2-7; TRBD1 matches 7 bases. The V segment lost 3 bases and the J segment 3 bases; nucleotides outside the gene matches: 3. This CDR3 comprises 13 residues. Germline V gene lookup returns CDR1 SGHRS and CDR2 YFSETQ. The CDR3 sequence is CASSYGTDYEQYF. DNA of the CDR3: TGCGCCAGCAGCTACGGGACAGACTACGAGCAGTACTTC.

The gene calls are TRBV19 and TRBJ2-2, with TRBD2 identical over 9 bases. Trimming removed 5 bases from V and 5 bases from J; junction bases left unmatched: 3. Germline CDR1 and CDR2: LNHDA and SQIVND (reference sequence). The CDR3 consists of 14 residues. The CDR3 sequence is CASSVAGDTGELFF. The DNA of the CDR3 is TGTGCCAGTAGTGTAGCGGGAGATACCGGGGAGCTGTTTTTT.